The T cell receptor (beta chain) under discussion was sequenced for a study of cytomegalovirus exposure and HLA in healthy donors. Primers included in the PCR were 60 Vbeta and 13 Jbeta primers. Here immunoSEQ multiplex PCR was the method, and the copy in TCRdb shows in-frame clones only, minus some. The table lists over 90,000 clones, about 74% of them singletons. V lost 3 bases, J lost 3 bases, and 8 bases stayed unmatched. The CDR3 consists of 17 residues. Germline V CDR1 and CDR2: LNHNV, YYDKDF (reference sequence). Input material: PBMCs. The V gene is TRBV15, the J gene TRBJ2-4, with 10 bases matching TRBD1. The TCR was taken from a woman aged 50 to 60 in good health and CMV-seropositive. The CDR3 coding sequence is TGTGCCACCAGCAGGGGACAGGGGAAAAAGGGCAAAAACATTCAGTACTTC. As protein: CATSRGQGKKGKNIQYF.